This T cell receptor (beta chain) appears in the sequencing data of a study of naive and memory T cell subsets. An equimolar mix of two oligonucleotides served as the beta constant-region primer for TRBC1 and TRBC2. The ligated cDNA underwent four PCR rounds using SP2 and nested alpha and beta constant-region primers. Ligation attached a single-stranded oligonucleotide with a 12-nucleotide UMI and the SP2 primer to the cDNA 3' end. TCRdb re-analysed the UMI-ligation and nested PCR reads in MiXCR, keeping a single row per CDR3 protein. Of tens of thousands of distinct CDR3 sequences listed, roughly 20% are singletons. CD4+ T cell IFNgamma after overnight CMV lysate exposure gave donor CMV status. The CDR3 has 16 residues. Germline CDR1 and CDR2: MNHNS and SASEGT. V was shortened by 0 bases and J by 0 bases, with 12 bases between the two germline ends.

This receptor was taken from a human donor in good health. The specimen sequenced was effector memory CD4+ T cells from blood. Noted subset: effector memory, CD45RA- CD27-. The chain links TRBV6-1 to TRBJ2-7; D is ambiguous. CDR3 bases: TGTGCCAGCAGTGAAGCTTATGCGAAAACCTCCTACGAGCAGTACTTC. It encodes CASSEAYAKTSYEQYF.